This is a list of T cell receptor beta chains from one sample in a study of T-cell reconstitution after alpha-beta-depleted transplantation in children. TCRdb redid the calling of the PCR reads with MiXCR, one entry per CDR3 protein. The sample lists about 600,000 distinct CDR3 sequences, over 10% occurring once. This specimen consisted of PBMCs, mostly from graft donor cells, obtained 360 days after TCRalphabeta/CD19-depleted stem cell transplant. These receptors originate from a male patient younger than 18 who had a stem cell transplant for acute myeloid leukemia, so the T cells may come from the graft donor. Both conserved end residues are part of each CDR3. A D gene is named only where the DNA matches it firmly. Rows may omit the clone size; those that give it use once, few, many or a size class.

clone size,D gene,V gene,J gene,CDR3 DNA,CDR3 protein
many,TRBD1,TRBV10-3,TRBJ2-7,TGTGCCATCAGACGACAGGGTGAGGCAACCTACGAGCAGTACTTC,CAIRRQGEATYEQYF
few,TRBD2,TRBV20-1,TRBJ2-1,TGCAGTGCTAGCCCCACTAGCGGGACCTACAATGAGCAGTTCTTC,CSASPTSGTYNEQFF
few,-,TRBV18,TRBJ1-1,TGTGCCAGCTCACCACTGATGAGAAGGGTAGGGACTGAAGCTTTCTTT,CASSPLMRRVGTEAFF
-,TRBD1,TRBV29-1,TRBJ2-5,TGCAGCGTTGAAGATCCTAGGGACAGGGAAGAGACCCAGTACTTC,CSVEDPRDREETQYF
-,-,TRBV29-1,TRBJ1-4,TGCAGCGTTTTGAGACAAGGGGAAAATGAAAAACTGTTTTTT,CSVLRQGENEKLFF
-,-,TRBV6-1,TRBJ2-5,TGTGCCAGCAGTGACGGAAGGACTGCGCAAGAGACCCAGTACTTC,CASSDGRTAQETQYF
-,TRBD1,TRBV5-1,TRBJ2-4,TGCGCCAGCAGCGGCCGGACAGGTTCGCTCGGGGCCAAAAACATTCAGTACTTC,CASSGRTGSLGAKNIQYF
few,-,TRBV29-1,TRBJ1-4,TGCAGCGTTGAACCGGGTCTTTTT,CSVEPGLF
-,TRBD2,TRBV20-1,TRBJ2-7,TGCAGTGCTAGTCCTCTAGCGGGAGTATCTGAGTACTTC,CSASPLAGVSEYF
many,-,TRBV7-2,TRBJ2-7,TGTGCCAGCAGCTCATACAGGGTTACCTACGAGCAGTACTTC,CASSSYRVTYEQYF
-,TRBD1,TRBV4-3,TRBJ2-1,TGCGCCAGCAGCCAAGATGGGACAGGTGCCTACAATGAGCAGTTCTTC,CASSQDGTGAYNEQFF
-,-,TRBV28,TRBJ1-5,TGTGCCAGCAGGGGGGAGCGGCATCAGCCCCAGCATTTT,CASRGERHQPQHF
-,TRBD1,TRBV4-3,TRBJ2-3,TGCGCCAGCAGCCAAGATAGGGGGACAGACCCCACAGATACGCAGTATTTT,CASSQDRGTDPTDTQYF
many,TRBD1,TRBV29-1,TRBJ1-5,TGCAGCGTCGGACAGGGGTTCGGTCAGCCCCAGCATTTT,CSVGQGFGQPQHF
-,-,TRBV9,TRBJ2-3,TGTGCCAGCAGCGTAGCAGGAGGGGCGTTTAGCACAGATACGCAGTATTTT,CASSVAGGAFSTDTQYF
few,-,TRBV3-1,TRBJ2-1,TGTGCCAGCAGCCAACCGTGGTCCGGACCTATGAGCTCCTACAATGAGCAGTTCTTC,CASSQPWSGPMSSYNEQFF
-,TRBD1,TRBV19,TRBJ1-5,TGTGCCAGCCGGGACAGTACGAATCAGCCCCAGCATTTT,CASRDSTNQPQHF
-,-,TRBV19,TRBJ2-5,TGTGCCAGTAAATTTCTAGCCGAAGAGACCCAGTACTTC,CASKFLAEETQYF
many,-,TRBV7-2,TRBJ2-5,TGTGCCAGCAGCGCTTTGGGTAGTCAAGAGACCCAGTACTTC,CASSALGSQETQYF
few,TRBD1,TRBV29-1,TRBJ1-5,TGCAGCGCTTTCGGGACAGGCGGTAAATTGAAGAGAAATAGCAATCAGCCCCAGCATTTT,CSAFGTGGKLKRNSNQPQHF
-,-,TRBV29-1,TRBJ2-5,TGCAGCGTTGTCCGATTCGGGGGAGAGACCCAGTACTTC,CSVVRFGGETQYF
few,TRBD1,TRBV28,TRBJ2-1,TGTGCCAGCAGTTTAAGGGTAGGGACAGGGGGGGGTGAGCAGTTCTTC,CASSLRVGTGGGEQFF
-,-,TRBV5-1,TRBJ2-5,TGCGCCAGCAGCTTGGCCGGAGTCGGGGCGGAGACCCAGTACTTC,CASSLAGVGAETQYF
many,-,TRBV7-9,TRBJ2-2,TGTGCCAGCAGCTCTCAGGGGCGCAGGGACACCGGGGAGCTGTTTTTT,CASSSQGRRDTGELFF
-,TRBD2,TRBV29-1,TRBJ2-3,TGCAGCGTTGTAGAGGTGGGAGGGATTAGCACAGATACGCAGTATTTT,CSVVEVGGISTDTQYF
many,TRBD1,TRBV3-1,TRBJ2-7,TGTGCCAGCAGCTACGGGACAGACTACGAGCAGTACTTC,CASSYGTDYEQYF
many,TRBD2,TRBV12-3/TRBV12-4,TRBJ2-7,TGTGCCAGCAGTCTAGCGGGAGGGGCCTACGAGCAGTACTTC,CASSLAGGAYEQYF
-,TRBD2,TRBV20-1,TRBJ2-1,TGCAGTGCTAGAGCAGGCGGGAGCAGGTACAATGAGCAGTTCTTC,CSARAGGSRYNEQFF
few,TRBD2,TRBV6-2/TRBV6-3,TRBJ2-7,TGTGCCAGCAAAGGGAGCGGGACTCACTACGAGCAGTACTTC,CASKGSGTHYEQYF
-,TRBD2,TRBV12-3/TRBV12-4,TRBJ2-5,TGTGCCAGCAGGGGTAGCGGGAGAGTGGAGACCCAGTACTTC,CASRGSGRVETQYF
few,-,TRBV18,TRBJ1-1,TGTGCCAGCTCACCTACGAAGGGGCTGAACACTGAAGCTTTCTTT,CASSPTKGLNTEAFF
few,-,TRBV5-4,TRBJ2-6,TGTGCCGGGGGGGGGCCCGGGGCCAACGTCCTGACTTTC,CAGGGPGANVLTF
few,TRBD2,TRBV20-1,TRBJ2-5,TGCAGTGCCCCCGGGGGGGGGAAAGAGACCCAGTACTTC,CSAPGGGKETQYF
few,TRBD2,TRBV12-3/TRBV12-4,TRBJ2-2,TGTGCCAGCACCCTAGGACTAGCCGACACCGGGGAGCTGTTTTTT,CASTLGLADTGELFF
-,-,TRBV6-6,TRBJ2-5,TGTGCCAGCAGTTACCCGGGTTGGGAGACCCAGTACTTC,CASSYPGWETQYF
-,-,TRBV6-5,TRBJ1-1,TGTGCCAGCAGTTACTTTGCGGACCTGAACACTGAAGCTTTCTTT,CASSYFADLNTEAFF
-,TRBD1,TRBV12-3/TRBV12-4,TRBJ1-2,TGTGCCAGCAGTTTACCCAGGGTAGGGGGCGAGTATGGCTACACCTTC,CASSLPRVGGEYGYTF
-,TRBD2,TRBV28,TRBJ2-7,TGTGCCAGCAGTACTCGGACTAGCGGGAGGGGCTACGAGCAGTACTTC,CASSTRTSGRGYEQYF
many,TRBD1,TRBV5-5,TRBJ2-5,TGTGCCAGCAGCTGGAGGCAGGGGGAACAAGAGACCCAGTACTTC,CASSWRQGEQETQYF
few,TRBD2,TRBV13,TRBJ2-1,TGTGCCAGCAGCCCAGCGGGACTAGCGGGAACTGAGCAGTTCTTC,CASSPAGLAGTEQFF
-,TRBD1,TRBV7-9,TRBJ2-7,TGTGCCAGCAGCGTGATCACCGGGACAGTCTACGAGCAGTACTTC,CASSVITGTVYEQYF
few,TRBD1,TRBV12-3/TRBV12-4,TRBJ2-7,TGTGCCAGCAGTTTAGCGACAGGGGTTGACGAGCAGTACTTC,CASSLATGVDEQYF
-,-,TRBV15,TRBJ2-7,TGTGCCACCAGCCCTGACTTGCCGTCCTACGAGCAGTACTTC,CATSPDLPSYEQYF
few,-,TRBV7-3,TRBJ2-3,TGTGCCAGCAGCTCTAGGGGATTGACTACGCAGTATTTT,CASSSRGLTTQYF
few,-,TRBV28,TRBJ2-5,TGTGCCAGCAGTAACCCTCCGAGGGGCGTAGGCGGGGAGACCCAGTACTTC,CASSNPPRGVGGETQYF
few,-,TRBV25-1,TRBJ2-7,TGTGCCAGCAGGCAGGTTTACGAGCAGTACTTC,CASRQVYEQYF
few,TRBD2,TRBV29-1,TRBJ2-7,TGCAGCGTCAGGACTAGCCAAGCCTACGAGCAGTACTTC,CSVRTSQAYEQYF
-,TRBD2,TRBV11-1,TRBJ2-1,TGTGCCAGCAGCTCCGGACTAGCGGGAGGGTTTCCCTACAATGAGCAGTTCTTC,CASSSGLAGGFPYNEQFF
few,-,TRBV12-3/TRBV12-4,TRBJ2-3,TGTGCCAGCAGTTTCCGAGCGGCGCTCACAGATACGCAGTATTTT,CASSFRAALTDTQYF
many,-,TRBV5-1,TRBJ2-1,TGCGCCAGCAGCTTGGCCCCGGGGGACGTTTACAATGAGCAGTTCTTC,CASSLAPGDVYNEQFF
few,-,TRBV28,TRBJ2-5,TGTGCCAGCAGTTTGTATTCAGGGGCGCAAGAGACCCAGTACTTC,CASSLYSGAQETQYF
-,-,TRBV18,TRBJ1-1,TGTGCCAGCTCACCACTAAAACTACAGGGGAACACTGAAGCTTTCTTT,CASSPLKLQGNTEAFF
few,-,TRBV20-1,TRBJ1-4,TGCAGTGCTTCGGACGCCATTCCCGGGAATGAAAAACTGTTTTTT,CSASDAIPGNEKLFF
many,TRBD1,TRBV28,TRBJ1-2,TGTGCCAGCAGTTACAGGGGTGGCTACACCTTC,CASSYRGGYTF
few,TRBD1,TRBV28,TRBJ1-5,TGTGCCAGCAGTTTACCTCGGCAGGGGGCTCAGCCCCAGCATTTT,CASSLPRQGAQPQHF
many,-,TRBV21-1,TRBJ2-1,TGTGCCAGCAGCCCGGACACCGGGACTCAAGACAATGAGCAGTTCTTC,CASSPDTGTQDNEQFF
few,-,TRBV29-1,TRBJ1-3,TGCAGCGTTGAAAACCCGGTACCAGCTGGAAACACCATATATTTT,CSVENPVPAGNTIYF
-,-,TRBV15,TRBJ2-2,TGTGCCACCAGCAGAGAGGGACGGAGGCCTCCGACTAACACCGGGGAGCTGTTTTTT,CATSREGRRPPTNTGELFF
-,-,TRBV7-9,TRBJ2-7,TGTGCCAGCAGCTTAGTTTTCGGCCGCTCCTACGAGCAGTACTTC,CASSLVFGRSYEQYF